Presented here are 21 T cell receptor beta chains from one specimen sequenced in a study of cytomegalovirus exposure and HLA in healthy donors. With 60 Vbeta and 13 Jbeta primers, the PCR was carried out. Here immunoSEQ multiplex PCR was the method, and the copy in TCRdb shows in-frame clones only, minus some. The sample gives roughly 130,000 clones, around 57% of which show up once; over 1.5% is in the top ten. Input material: PBMCs. All receptors come from a male donor in good health and CMV-seronegative.

V and J are TRBV28 and TRBJ2-3; 7 bases agree with TRBD2. The CDR3 loop spans 18 amino acids. The ends lost 8 bases at V and 0 bases at J; junction bases unmatched: 17. CDR1 is MDHEN and CDR2 is SYDVKM in the germline V gene. CDR3 in DNA: TGTGCCAGCCAGCCCCGGGGGGAGATATTCGTTAGCACAGATACGCAGTATTTT. Translating gives CASQPRGEIFVSTDTQYF.

Only one count was recorded for this clone. CDR3 protein: CASSLSLAGELFF. The CDR3 nucleotides read TGTGCCAGCAGTTTAAGTCTAGCCGGGGAGCTGTTTTTT. V is TRBV27 and J is TRBJ2-2, with D hard to call. Germline values: CDR1 MNHEY, CDR2 SMNVEV (reference sequence). The CDR3 length is 13 residues. Trimming removed 2 bases from V and 6 bases from J, with 7 bases in between.

This clone was observed a handful of times. This chain connects TRBV27 to TRBJ2-2; tentative D call: TRBD1 (6 bases). Germline V lookup: CDR1 MNHEY, CDR2 SMNVEV (reference sequence). V lost 5 bases, J lost 6 bases, and 19 bases lay in between. This CDR3 contains 16 residues. CDR3 in DNA: TGTGCCAGCAGTCGGGACCCAGGGGACGGCGCCGGGGAGCTGTTTTTT. Protein product: CASSRDPGDGAGELFF.

This clone was found once. This chain links TRBV30 with TRBJ2-5; D possibly corresponds to TRBD1 (5 bases). CDR1 is GTSNPN, CDR2 SVGIG, per germline (reference sequence). The CDR3 loop spans 11 amino acids. With 5 bases removed from V and 5 bases from J, the gap between germline ends came to 9 bases. In DNA form, the CDR3 reads TGTGCCTGGCAGGGTCGGGAGACCCAGTACTTC. This gives the protein CAWQGRETQYF.

CDR3 in DNA: TGCGCCAGCAGCTTGGTCGGAGGGGATTACGCCTACGAGCAGTACTTC. Its protein product is CASSLVGGDYAYEQYF. This chain uses TRBV5-1 with TRBJ2-7, with TRBD2 as a possible D gene (6 bases). Germline CDR1 SGHRS, CDR2 YFSETQ. The CDR3 sequence is 16 residues long. The V and J ends lost 0 bases and 2 bases respectively, with 15 bases between them.

The chain recombines TRBV29-1 with TRBJ2-1; the D is unclear. CDR1 is SQVTM, CDR2 ANQGSEA, per germline. This CDR3 spans 12 amino acids. Trimming shortened V by 1 base and J by 8 bases, and 9 bases separated the two germline ends. CDR3 region: CSVEAIRDEQFF. The CDR3 DNA reads as TGCAGCGTTGAAGCGATCCGGGATGAGCAGTTCTTC.

This sequence joins TRBV11-2 and TRBJ1-2, with D tentatively TRBD1 (6 bases). The CDR3 has 16 amino acids. V lost 4 bases, J lost 2 bases, and 17 bases lay in between. Germline V gene sequence: CDR1 SGHAT, CDR2 FQNNGV. This CDR3 reads CASSWGLGRTNYGYTF. As DNA, the CDR3 is TGTGCCAGCAGCTGGGGGCTGGGGCGAACGAACTATGGCTACACCTTC.

The rearrangement uses TRBV4-3 and TRBJ2-5; a weak D match, TRBD1 (5 bases). The CDR3 covers 14 residues. The germline gives CDR1 LGHNA, CDR2 YSLEER. Between the trimmed V and J ends, which lost 4 bases and 4 bases, there was a span of 13 bases. DNA for the CDR3: TGCGCCAGCAGCCTCCTAGGGGTTGGAGAGACCCAGTACTTC. Translation: CASSLLGVGETQYF.

This clone was seen a handful of times. The chain couples TRBV10-1 to TRBJ2-2, with 7 bases matching TRBD2. The CDR3 is 16 amino acids. V trimming: 2 bases; J trimming: 7 bases; junction bases outside the gene matches: 10. Germline assignment: CDR1 WNHNN and CDR2 SYGVQD (reference sequence). The chain's CDR3 is CASSERAGTVGGELFF. The DNA for the CDR3 is TGCGCCAGCAGTGAGCGAGCGGGAACTGTGGGCGGGGAGCTGTTTTTT.

The rearrangement joins TRBV9 to TRBJ2-5; 9 bases fit TRBD2. This CDR3 spans 17 amino acids. Germline CDR1 and CDR2: SGDLS and YYNGEE. Losses at the gene ends were 3 bases for V and 2 bases for J; bases not matched to a gene: 11. The CDR3 reads CASSGRFRLAGQETQYF. The CDR3 coding sequence is TGTGCCAGCAGCGGGCGTTTCAGGCTAGCGGGGCAAGAGACCCAGTACTTC.

The CDR3 nucleotides are TGCAGCGTTGAACCCCACCCGGGACAGGGGGACTATGGCTACACCTTC. Its translation: CSVEPHPGQGDYGYTF. This rearrangement joins TRBV29-1 to TRBJ1-2; 11 nucleotides agree with TRBD1. Germline loops: CDR1 SQVTM, CDR2 ANQGSEA. Trimming removed 2 bases from V and 3 bases from J; junction bases left unmatched: 8. The length of the CDR3 is 16 residues.

The chain carries TRBV6-5 and TRBJ2-7; 9 nucleotides line up with TRBD1. The CDR3 has 16 residues. Germline lookup yields CDR1 MNHEY and CDR2 SVGAGI. J was trimmed by 1 base and V by 0 bases; bases with no gene match: 4. CDR3 bases: TGTGCCAGCAGTTACTCGATAGGGACAGGGTCCTACGAGCAGTACTTC. This sequence encodes CASSYSIGTGSYEQYF.

This clone was detected a few times. The CDR3 DNA reads TGTGCCAGCAGCTTAACCGGGACATCGAATGAAAAACTGTTTTTT. This translates into CASSLTGTSNEKLFF. The genes are TRBV7-6 and TRBJ1-4; D may be TRBD1 (6 bases). The CDR3 contains 15 residues. Looked up from germline, CDR1 is SGHVS and CDR2 is FNYEAQ. The V end lost 2 bases, the J end lost 5 bases, and 12 bases lay between the germline ends. The variable domain in full, with the rest retrieved from reference TRBV7-6 and TRBJ1-4, is GAGVSQSPRYKVTKRGQDVALRCDPISGHVSLYWYRQALGQGPEFLTYFNYEAQQDKSGLPNDRFSAERPEGSISTLTIQRTEQRDSAMYRCASSLTGTSNEKLFFGSGTQLSVL.

The chain combines TRBV4-2 with TRBJ2-5; TRBD2 aligns across 8 bases. The germline V gene encodes CDR1 LGHNA and CDR2 YNFKEQ. The CDR3 consists of 13 residues. J gave up 5 bases and V 6 bases, and 5 bases lay outside the gene matches. The CDR3 DNA reads TGTGCCAGCAGTCGTTCGGGGGGGGAGACCCAGTACTTC. Its protein is CASSRSGGETQYF.

The chain uses TRBV27 and TRBJ1-5; D is undetermined. The germline CDR1 and CDR2 sequences are MNHEY and SMNVEV (reference sequence). Trimming stripped 2 bases from V and 2 bases from J, with 7 bases between. CDR3 size: 14 residues. For the CDR3, the DNA is TGTGCCAGCAGTTTAAAAACAGGCAATCAGCCCCAGCATTTT. Translating gives CASSLKTGNQPQHF.

This clone was found a few times. The genes are TRBV4-2 and TRBJ2-1, with a tentative D call TRBD2 (6 bases). The germline V and J ends were trimmed by 4 bases and 1 base, with 14 bases remaining between them. CDR1 is LGHNA, CDR2 YNFKEQ, per germline. The CDR3 covers 16 residues. The CDR3 DNA sequence: TGTGCCAGCAGCCGGGGGGTAGCGGAGTCCTACAATGAGCAGTTCTTC. Translation gives CASSRGVAESYNEQFF.

The CDR3: CASSPLGQTSSGNTIYF. In DNA, the CDR3 is TGTGCCAGCAGCCCTTTGGGACAGACTAGCTCTGGAAACACCATATATTTT. The chain couples TRBV14 to TRBJ1-3; 7 nucleotides line up with TRBD1. V lost 4 bases, J lost 0 bases, and 9 bases stayed unmatched. The germline CDR1 and CDR2 sequences are SGHDN and FVKESK. This CDR3 comprises 17 residues.

The rearrangement links TRBV2 to TRBJ2-1, with D perhaps TRBD1 (6 bases). The CDR3 is 13 amino acids. Between the trimmed V and J ends, which lost 9 bases and 2 bases, there was a span of 11 bases. Per germline, CDR1 SNHLY and CDR2 FYNNEI. The CDR3 sequence is CARGGQTYNEQFF. DNA of the CDR3: TGTGCCAGAGGTGGACAGACCTACAATGAGCAGTTCTTC.

This chain uses TRBV6-5 with TRBJ1-1; 7 bases are a match to TRBD1. From germline, CDR1 is MNHEY and CDR2 SVGAGI. J was trimmed by 7 bases and V by 6 bases; bases with no gene match: 11. CDR3 length equals 14 residues. Here the CDR3 reads CASRASGTDCEAFF. CDR3 in DNA: TGTGCCAGCAGGGCCTCCGGGACAGATTGTGAAGCTTTCTTT.

This clone has only a few counts. The chain employs TRBV7-9 and TRBJ2-1; 9 bases are a match to TRBD1. Germline trimming cut 3 bases from V and 3 bases from J; bases unmatched to any gene: 3. The CDR3 consists of 15 residues. In germline, CDR1 is SEHNR, CDR2 FQNEAQ (reference sequence). The CDR3, as DNA: TGTGCCAGCAGCTTGGGACAGGGCATCTACAATGAGCAGTTCTTC. Translated, it gives CASSLGQGIYNEQFF.

The table lists this clone with a few counts. The chain combines TRBV7-6 with TRBJ2-2; TRBD2 agrees at 7 bases. Germline V gives CDR1 SGHVS, CDR2 FNYEAQ. This CDR3 region has 16 residues. The trim removed 6 bases at V and 2 bases at J, leaving 9 bases unmatched. CDR3 protein: CASRLEAGLNTGELFF. The CDR3 coding sequence is TGTGCCAGCAGGCTTGAAGCGGGGCTAAACACCGGGGAGCTGTTTTTT. The whole variable domain, remainder taken from reference TRBV7-6 and TRBJ2-2, is GAGVSQSPRYKVTKRGQDVALRCDPISGHVSLYWYRQALGQGPEFLTYFNYEAQQDKSGLPNDRFSAERPEGSISTLTIQRTEQRDSAMYRCASRLEAGLNTGELFFGEGSRLTVL.